This T cell receptor (beta chain) was identified in a study of cytomegalovirus exposure and HLA in healthy donors. Study-wide points: Accurate prediction of most subjects' HLA-A and HLA-B alleles from TCR beta sequences was reported. Owing to their indistinguishability, certain V segments, notably TRBV6-2 and TRBV6-3, were excluded. Previously analyzed data showed that most TCR beta V segments were productive at a frequency of about 87% or about 30%.

V was cut by 6 bases and J by 7 bases, with 19 bases left in between. The CDR3 covers 16 residues. The germline V gene encodes CDR1 SGHTA and CDR2 FQGNSA. Concerning this clone: Antigen unknown.

It was with 60 Vbeta and 13 Jbeta primers that the PCR ran. In the original workflow: In a later analysis, of approximately 81 million unique beta chains, some 10 million appeared in at least two donors. Assay used: immunoSEQ multiplex PCR; TCRdb lists only in-frame clones, some missing. For V, J and clone size, that table is used; D and trimming come from the DNA. In the table there are more than 150,000 clones, 76% of which are singletons. The chain combines TRBV7-2 with TRBJ1-6, with D possibly matching TRBD1 (6 bases). Sequencing was done on a sample of PBMCs. The clonotype originates from a woman aged 30 to 39 in good health and CMV-seropositive. Written as DNA, the CDR3 is TGTGCCAGCAGGCCCAGGGGTGCCACCTTGAATTCACCCCTCCACTTT. Translated: CASRPRGATLNSPLHF.